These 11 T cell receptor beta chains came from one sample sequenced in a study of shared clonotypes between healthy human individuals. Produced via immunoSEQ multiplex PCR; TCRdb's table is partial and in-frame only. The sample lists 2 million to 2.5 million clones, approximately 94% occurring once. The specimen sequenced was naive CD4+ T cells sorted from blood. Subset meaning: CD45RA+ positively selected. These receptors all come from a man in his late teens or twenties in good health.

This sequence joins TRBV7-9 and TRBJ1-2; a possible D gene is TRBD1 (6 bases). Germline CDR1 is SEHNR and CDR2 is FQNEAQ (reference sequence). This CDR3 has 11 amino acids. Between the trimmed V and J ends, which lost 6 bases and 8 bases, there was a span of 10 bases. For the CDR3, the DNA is TGTGCCAGCAGACAGGGTGGCGGCTACACCTTC. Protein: CASRQGGGYTF.

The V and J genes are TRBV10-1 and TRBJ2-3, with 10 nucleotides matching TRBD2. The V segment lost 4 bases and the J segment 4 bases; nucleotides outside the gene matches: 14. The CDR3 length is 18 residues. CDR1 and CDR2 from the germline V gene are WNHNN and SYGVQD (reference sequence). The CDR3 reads CASSGGDLVAGGPDTQYF. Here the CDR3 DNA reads TGCGCCAGCAGTGGAGGGGACTTGGTAGCGGGGGGTCCAGATACGCAGTATTTT.

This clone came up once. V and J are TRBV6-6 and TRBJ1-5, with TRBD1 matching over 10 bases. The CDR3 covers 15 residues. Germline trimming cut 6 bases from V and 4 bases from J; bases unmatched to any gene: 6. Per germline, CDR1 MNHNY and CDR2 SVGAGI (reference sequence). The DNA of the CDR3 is TGTGCCAGCAGCAATAGGGGACAGGGGAATCAGCCCCAGCATTTT. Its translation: CASSNRGQGNQPQHF.

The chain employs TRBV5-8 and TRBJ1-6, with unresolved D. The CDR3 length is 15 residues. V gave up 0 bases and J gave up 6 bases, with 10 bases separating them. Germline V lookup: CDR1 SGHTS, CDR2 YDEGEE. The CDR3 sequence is CASSLAAVVNSPLHF. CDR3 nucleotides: TGTGCCAGCAGCTTGGCCGCCGTCGTTAATTCACCCCTCCACTTT.

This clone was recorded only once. The DNA for the CDR3 is TGTGCCAGCAGTGCTAGCGGGACCCCCGTAGAGACCCAGTACTTC. This encodes CASSASGTPVETQYF. The V and J genes are TRBV2 and TRBJ2-5; 9 positions match TRBD2. This CDR3 has 15 residues. The germline V gene has CDR1 SNHLY and CDR2 FYNNEI. The J segment lost 4 bases and the V segment lost 4 bases, leaving 7 bases of the junction unmatched.

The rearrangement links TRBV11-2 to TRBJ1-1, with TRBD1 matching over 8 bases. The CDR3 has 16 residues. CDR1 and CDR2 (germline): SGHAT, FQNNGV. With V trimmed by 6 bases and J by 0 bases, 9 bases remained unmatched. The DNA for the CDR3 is TGTGCCAGCAGATTACAGGGGGTTCCTATGAACACTGAAGCTTTCTTT. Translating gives CASRLQGVPMNTEAFF. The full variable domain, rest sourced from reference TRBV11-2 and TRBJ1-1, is EAGVAQSPRYKIIEKRQSVAFWCNPISGHATLYWYQQILGQGPKLLIQFQNNGVVDDSQLPKDRFSAERLKGVDSTLKIQPAKLEDSAVYLCASRLQGVPMNTEAFFGQGTRLTVV.

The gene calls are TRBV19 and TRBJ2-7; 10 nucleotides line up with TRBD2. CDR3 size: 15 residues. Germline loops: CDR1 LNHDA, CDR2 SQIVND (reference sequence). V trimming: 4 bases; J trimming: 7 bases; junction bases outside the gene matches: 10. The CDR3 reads CASSKMLAGVGEQYF. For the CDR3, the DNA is TGTGCCAGTAGTAAAATGCTAGCGGGAGTAGGTGAGCAGTACTTC.

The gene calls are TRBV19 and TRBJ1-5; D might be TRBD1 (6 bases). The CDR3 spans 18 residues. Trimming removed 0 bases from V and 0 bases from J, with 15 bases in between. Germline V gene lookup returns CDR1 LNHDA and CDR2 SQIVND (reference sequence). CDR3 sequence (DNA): TGTGCCAGTAGTATAGAGCTTCGGCAGGGGTATAGCAATCAGCCCCAGCATTTT. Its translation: CASSIELRQGYSNQPQHF.

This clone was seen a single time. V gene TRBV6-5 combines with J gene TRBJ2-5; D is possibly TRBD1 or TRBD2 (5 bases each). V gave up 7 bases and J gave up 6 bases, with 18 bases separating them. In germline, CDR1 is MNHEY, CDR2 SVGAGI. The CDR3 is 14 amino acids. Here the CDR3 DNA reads TGTGCCAGCACCCAAGCGTCGGGGCCCCAGACCCAGTACTTC. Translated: CASTQASGPQTQYF.

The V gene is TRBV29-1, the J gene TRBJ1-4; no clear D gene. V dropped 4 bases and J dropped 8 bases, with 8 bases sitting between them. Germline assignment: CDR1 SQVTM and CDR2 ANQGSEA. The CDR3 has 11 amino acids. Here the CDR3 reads CSVASGEKLFF. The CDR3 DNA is TGCAGCGTTGCCTCGGGAGAAAAACTGTTTTTT.

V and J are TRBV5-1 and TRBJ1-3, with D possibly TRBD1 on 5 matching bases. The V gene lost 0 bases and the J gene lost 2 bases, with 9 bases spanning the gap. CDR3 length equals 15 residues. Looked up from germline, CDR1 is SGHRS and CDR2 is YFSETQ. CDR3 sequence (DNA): TGCGCCAGCAGCTTGGGTGGGGCTCCTGGAAACACCATATATTTT. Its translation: CASSLGGAPGNTIYF. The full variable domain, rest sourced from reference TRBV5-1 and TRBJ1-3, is KAGVTQTPRYLIKTRGQQVTLSCSPISGHRSVSWYQQTPGQGLQFLFEYFSETQRNKGNFPGRFSGRQFSNSRSEMNVSTLELGDSALYLCASSLGGAPGNTIYFGEGSWLTVV.